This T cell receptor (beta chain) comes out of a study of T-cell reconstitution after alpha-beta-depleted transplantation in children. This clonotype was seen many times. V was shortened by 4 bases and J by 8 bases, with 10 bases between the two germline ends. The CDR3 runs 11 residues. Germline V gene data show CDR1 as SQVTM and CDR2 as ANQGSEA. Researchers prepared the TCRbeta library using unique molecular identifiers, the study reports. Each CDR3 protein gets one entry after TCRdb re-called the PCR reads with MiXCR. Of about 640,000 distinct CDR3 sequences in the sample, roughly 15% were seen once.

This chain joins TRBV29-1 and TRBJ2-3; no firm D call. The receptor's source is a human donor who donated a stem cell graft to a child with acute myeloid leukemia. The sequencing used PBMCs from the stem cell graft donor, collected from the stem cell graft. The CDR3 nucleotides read TGCAGCGTTGTAGGCGCGTTTACGCAGTATTTT. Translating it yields CSVVGAFTQYF.